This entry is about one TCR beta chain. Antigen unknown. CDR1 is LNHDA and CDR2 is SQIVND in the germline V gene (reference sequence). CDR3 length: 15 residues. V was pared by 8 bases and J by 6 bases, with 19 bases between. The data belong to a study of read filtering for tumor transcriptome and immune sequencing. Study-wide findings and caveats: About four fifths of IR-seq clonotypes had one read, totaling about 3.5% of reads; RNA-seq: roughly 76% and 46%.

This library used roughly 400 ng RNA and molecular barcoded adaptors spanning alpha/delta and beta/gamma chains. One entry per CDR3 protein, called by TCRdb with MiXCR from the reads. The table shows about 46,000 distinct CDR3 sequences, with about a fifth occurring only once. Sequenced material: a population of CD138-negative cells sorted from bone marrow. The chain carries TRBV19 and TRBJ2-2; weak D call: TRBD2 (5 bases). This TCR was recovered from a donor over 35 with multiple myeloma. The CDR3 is CASFLMGESPGELFF. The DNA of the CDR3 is TGTGCCAGTTTTTTGATGGGAGAATCACCCGGGGAGCTGTTTTTT.